These 5 T cell receptor beta chains share one sample of origin, sequenced in a study of vaccination effects on CD4 cells after COVID-19. Generated by immunoSEQ multiplex PCR, the TCRdb table keeps only in-frame clones and is missing some. The table has over 60,000 clones, 60% to 80% seen once. ViraFEST expansion of antigen-specific CD4+ T cells with viral peptide pools preceded sequencing. It was after more than nine days of culture that CD4+ T cells were isolated. People in the vaccine group had not been infected with SARS-CoV-2 before, and their nucleocapsid antibodies were negative. No antigen has been assigned to these receptors. This material consisted of CD4+ T cells from PBMCs cultured with HCoV-NL63 spike peptides, taken before COVID-19 vaccination. Every receptor here comes from a human donor who received a COVID-19 vaccine.

This clone came up a few times. The rearrangement uses TRBV7-9 and TRBJ1-5; D is unclear. CDR1 and CDR2 from the germline V gene are SEHNR and FQNEAQ (reference sequence). This CDR3 contains 12 residues. The V end was cut by 3 bases, the J end by 9 bases, with 9 bases between. This CDR3 reads CASSLTYPPQHF. The CDR3 DNA follows: TGTGCCAGCAGCTTGACATATCCGCCCCAGCATTTT.

The V call is TRBV28, the J call TRBJ1-2; the D gene is possibly TRBD1 (5 bases). Trimming pared 4 bases from V and 0 bases from J, leaving 12 bases between. The germline V gene has CDR1 MDHEN and CDR2 SYDVKM. The CDR3 is 15 amino acids. In DNA, the CDR3 is TGTGCCAGCAGTTCCTCGACAGCGTCTAACTATGGCTACACCTTC. As protein: CASSSSTASNYGYTF.

The gene calls are TRBV29-1 and TRBJ2-3; D is unclear. The V end lost 7 bases, the J end lost 0 bases, and 2 bases lay between the germline ends. Germline V lookup: CDR1 SQVTM, CDR2 ANQGSEA. CDR3 length: 10 amino acids. This CDR3 is CSGSTDTQYF. CDR3 coding DNA: TGCAGCGGCAGCACAGATACGCAGTATTTT.

The gene calls are TRBV4-1 and TRBJ2-4; a possible D gene is TRBD1 (6 bases). The CDR3 length is 16 residues. Trimming pared 2 bases from V and 2 bases from J, leaving 13 bases between. The germline gives CDR1 MGHRA, CDR2 YSYEKL. Here the CDR3 DNA reads TGCGCCAGCAGCCAAACGAGGGGGACCTCCAAAAACATTCAGTACTTC. Translated: CASSQTRGTSKNIQYF.

J is TRBJ2-1 and V is TRBV9, with D possibly being TRBD1 (6 bases). Germline V gene data show CDR1 as SGDLS and CDR2 as YYNGEE. Trimming took 2 bases from V and 0 from J, leaving 15 bases between them. The CDR3 loop spans 17 amino acids. CDR3 sequence reads: CASSVAGAPSSYNEQFF. The CDR3 bases are TGTGCCAGCAGCGTTGCAGGGGCCCCTAGCTCCTACAATGAGCAGTTCTTC.